The 21 T cell receptor beta chains below were found in one sample sequenced in a study of cytomegalovirus exposure and HLA in healthy donors. 60 Vbeta and 13 Jbeta primers were used in PCR. Sequenced by immunoSEQ multiplex PCR; TCRdb stores in-frame clones only, minus some. The sample lists 150,000 to 200,000 clones; about three quarters were seen once. The sample consisted of PBMCs. The receptors were sampled from a female donor in good health and CMV-seronegative.

The J gene is TRBJ2-7, the V gene TRBV28; the match to TRBD1 covers 12 bases. Unmatched junction bases numbered 6, after V lost 4 bases and J lost 2 bases. The germline V gene encodes CDR1 MDHEN and CDR2 SYDVKM. CDR3 length: 16 amino acids. Here the CDR3 reads CASSSPGQGATYEQYF. In nucleotides, the CDR3 is TGTGCCAGCAGTTCCCCGGGACAGGGGGCTACCTACGAGCAGTACTTC.

Regarding this clone: Its ends do not fully match the called genes, so a read error is possible. The chain carries TRBV7-9 and TRBJ2-7; 10 bases line up with TRBD2. CDR1 SEHNR and CDR2 FQNEAQ come from the germline V gene (reference sequence). This CDR3 has 17 amino acids. The chain's CDR3 is CSSSLVVGTSVLYEQYF. Here the CDR3 DNA reads TGTTCCAGCAGCTTAGTGGTTGGGACTAGCGTCTTATACGAGCAGTACTTC.

The rearrangement uses TRBV6-5 and TRBJ1-2, with 8 bases aligning to TRBD1. The germline gives CDR1 MNHEY, CDR2 SVGAGI. This CDR3 is 13 amino acids long. After removal of 8 bases from V and 5 bases from J, the junction contained 7 bases not matched to a gene. The CDR3 nucleotides are TGTGCCAGCGGAGACAGGGGAAGTTATGGCTACACCTTC. Encoded protein: CASGDRGSYGYTF.

The chain links TRBV6-1 to TRBJ1-2; D is possibly TRBD1 (5 bases). CDR1 is MNHNS and CDR2 is SASEGT in the germline V gene. This CDR3 has 16 amino acids. The V end lost 1 base, the J end lost 6 bases, and 18 bases lay between the germline ends. Written as DNA, the CDR3 is TGTGCCAGCAGTGAAGAGGGGACGGAGGGATTGGATGGCTACACCTTC. Its translation is CASSEEGTEGLDGYTF.

This chain joins TRBV14 and TRBJ2-7; 9 bases match TRBD2. Looked up from germline, CDR1 is SGHDN and CDR2 is FVKESK. This CDR3 contains 16 residues. V lost 4 bases to trimming and J lost 4 bases; unmatched junction nucleotides: 11. CDR3 DNA sequence: TGTGCCAGCAGCCCCCCGGGGTTAGCGGGAGAATACGAGCAGTACTTC. It codes for CASSPPGLAGEYEQYF.

This clone was seen only a few times. The V and J genes are TRBV28 and TRBJ2-7; D possibly corresponds to TRBD2 (7 bases). The CDR3 has 15 amino acids. Between the trimmed V and J ends, which lost 2 bases and 0 bases, there was a span of 11 bases. Germline-derived CDR1 and CDR2 are MDHEN and SYDVKM. The CDR3, as DNA: TGTGCCAGCAGTTTAGGGGGAGGGGGCTCCTACGAGCAGTACTTC. Amino acids: CASSLGGGGSYEQYF. The full variable domain, completed using reference TRBV28 and TRBJ2-7, is DVKVTQSSRYLVKRTGEKVFLECVQDMDHENMFWYRQDPGLGLRLIYFSYDVKMKEKGDIPEGYSVSREKKERFSLILESASTNQTSMYLCASSLGGGGSYEQYFGPGTRLTVT.

This chain links TRBV5-1 with TRBJ1-2; maybe TRBD1 (6 bases). The CDR3 is 15 residues long. From germline, CDR1 is SGHRS and CDR2 YFSETQ. Trimming removed 4 bases from V and 8 bases from J, with 21 bases in between. CDR3 coding DNA: TGCGCCAGCAGCACCTCGCCAGGGGATATATGGGGCTACACCTTC. Translated, it gives CASSTSPGDIWGYTF.

This clone was seen more than once but under ten times. The rearrangement joins TRBV5-6 to TRBJ2-1, with TRBD2 matching over 12 bases. The CDR3 is 18 amino acids. Per the germline V gene, CDR1 is SGHDT and CDR2 is YYEEEE. With 0 bases clipped from V and 3 bases from J, the junction kept 7 bases outside the gene matches. The CDR3 sequence is CASSLGLAGGYDYNEQFF. The CDR3 DNA reads as TGTGCCAGCAGCTTGGGTCTAGCGGGGGGGTATGACTACAATGAGCAGTTCTTC.

This clone was counted a few times. CDR3 sequence (DNA): TGCGCCAGCCTCCCCGGACCGGGGAATGGCTACACCTTC. It is translated as CASLPGPGNGYTF. V gene TRBV10-1 combines with J gene TRBJ1-2; D uncertain. The CDR3 runs to 13 residues. CDR1 is WNHNN, CDR2 SYGVQD, per germline (reference sequence). Trimming shortened V by 8 bases and J by 6 bases, and 16 bases separated the two germline ends.

In this sample, this clone turned up a few times. The chain carries TRBV4-1 and TRBJ2-1; 8 nucleotides align to TRBD2. The CDR3 has 15 residues. Per germline, CDR1 MGHRA and CDR2 YSYEKL. J gave up 3 bases and V 6 bases, and 7 bases lay outside the gene matches. The CDR3, as DNA: TGCGCCAGCAGACCGGGACTAGACAACTACAATGAGCAGTTCTTC. It encodes CASRPGLDNYNEQFF.

The table lists this clone with a few counts. The chain links TRBV6-5 to TRBJ2-5; D remains unclear. This CDR3 contains 15 residues. V was cut by 2 bases and J by 1 base, with 11 bases left in between. CDR1 MNHEY and CDR2 SVGAGI come from the germline V gene. CDR3 nucleotides: TGTGCCAGCAGTTACGGCCAGGTGCGCCAAGAGACCCAGTACTTC. Translation: CASSYGQVRQETQYF.

A few counts support this clone. The J gene is TRBJ2-3, the V gene TRBV10-2; 7 bases agree with TRBD2. The CDR3 has 13 residues. V shed 7 bases and J 5 bases; nucleotides not matched to a gene: 6. Per the germline V gene, CDR1 is WSHSY and CDR2 is SAAADI. For the CDR3, the DNA is TGCGCCAGCACTCGAGCGGGAATAGATACGCAGTATTTT. Translated, it gives CASTRAGIDTQYF.

The V call is TRBV19, the J call TRBJ1-1; TRBD1 might be the D (5 bases). V lost 1 base and J lost 3, with 12 bases in between. Germline CDR1 is LNHDA and CDR2 is SQIVND (reference sequence). This CDR3 is built from 15 residues. The CDR3 is CASSIAQGGYTEAFF. In DNA, the CDR3 is TGTGCCAGTAGTATAGCCCAGGGAGGGTACACTGAAGCTTTCTTT.

The J gene is TRBJ1-4, the V gene TRBV6-5; 7 positions agree with TRBD1. V gave up 6 bases and J gave up 4 bases; unmatched junction bases: 5. CDR3 length: 14 amino acids. Germline loops: CDR1 MNHEY, CDR2 SVGAGI. In DNA form, the CDR3 reads TGTGCCAGCAGAGCTGACAGGGTTAATGAAAAACTGTTTTTT. Amino acids: CASRADRVNEKLFF.

The sample holds one count of this clone. The chain combines TRBV9 with TRBJ1-5; TRBD1 might be the D (5 bases). The V gene lost 3 bases and the J gene lost 5 bases, with 9 bases spanning the gap. This CDR3 spans 13 amino acids. Looked up from germline, CDR1 is SGDLS and CDR2 is YYNGEE. DNA of the CDR3: TGTGCCAGCAGCGGGCAGGGATATCAGCCCCAGCATTTT. Translation: CASSGQGYQPQHF.

This chain links TRBV27 with TRBJ1-2, with 7 bases aligning to TRBD1. CDR1 and CDR2 from the germline V gene are MNHEY and SMNVEV (reference sequence). With V trimmed by 4 bases and J by 4 bases, 3 bases remained unmatched. The CDR3 is made up of 13 amino acids. The CDR3 DNA follows: TGTGCCAGCAGTTACAGGGGCTCCTATGGCTACACCTTC. This encodes CASSYRGSYGYTF.

This chain links TRBV2 with TRBJ1-2; 7 nucleotides match TRBD1. The J segment lost 2 bases and the V segment lost 5 bases, leaving 11 bases of the junction unmatched. Per germline, CDR1 SNHLY and CDR2 FYNNEI. There are 16 residues in the CDR3. The DNA of the CDR3 is TGTGCCAGCAGTCCTATGACAGGGCGGACCAACTATGGCTACACCTTC. It is translated as CASSPMTGRTNYGYTF.

The chain combines TRBV9 with TRBJ2-1; possibly TRBD2 for D (6 bases). Trimming left V 2 bases short and J 5 bases short, with 14 bases between. Germline V gene data show CDR1 as SGDLS and CDR2 as YYNGEE. The CDR3 extends over 15 amino acids. This CDR3 is CASSVTRGLHNEQFF. CDR3 sequence (DNA): TGTGCCAGCAGCGTTACTCGGGGACTCCACAATGAGCAGTTCTTC.

This clone was recorded only once. V and J are TRBV21-1 and TRBJ2-1; the table's D call, TRBD2, was not checked against the DNA. TRBV21-1 is annotated as a pseudogene. CDR3 size: 16 residues. CDR3 in amino acids: CASSKFLASSYNEQFF. CDR3 DNA sequence: TGTGCCAGCAGCAAATTTCTCGCGAGCTCCTACAATGAGCAGTTCTTC.

The J gene is TRBJ1-2, the V gene TRBV27, with 7 bases fitting TRBD1. CDR1 is MNHEY, CDR2 SMNVEV, per germline (reference sequence). The CDR3 runs 15 residues. The ends lost 2 bases at V and 3 bases at J; junction bases unmatched: 6. CDR3 amino acids: CASSLVRGDDYGYTF. CDR3 nucleotides: TGTGCCAGCAGTTTAGTCAGGGGGGATGACTATGGCTACACCTTC.

This rearrangement joins TRBV30 to TRBJ2-7, with D uncertain. Germline V gives CDR1 GTSNPN, CDR2 SVGIG (reference sequence). V lost 5 bases, J lost 2 bases, and 13 bases lay in between. The CDR3 is 13 amino acids. CDR3 sequence: CAWCGALAYEQYF. CDR3 nucleotide sequence: TGTGCCTGGTGTGGAGCTCTGGCCTACGAGCAGTACTTC.